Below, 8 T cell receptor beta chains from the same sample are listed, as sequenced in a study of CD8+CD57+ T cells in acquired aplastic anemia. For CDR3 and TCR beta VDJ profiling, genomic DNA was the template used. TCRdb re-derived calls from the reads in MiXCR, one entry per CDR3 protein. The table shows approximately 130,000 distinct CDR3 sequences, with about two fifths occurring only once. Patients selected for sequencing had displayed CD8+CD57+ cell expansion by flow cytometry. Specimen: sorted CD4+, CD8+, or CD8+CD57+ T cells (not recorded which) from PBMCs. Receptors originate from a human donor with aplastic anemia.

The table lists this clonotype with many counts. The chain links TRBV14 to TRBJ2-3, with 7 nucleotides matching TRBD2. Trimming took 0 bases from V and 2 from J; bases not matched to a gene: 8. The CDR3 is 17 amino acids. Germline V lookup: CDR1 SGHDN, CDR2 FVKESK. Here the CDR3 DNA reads TGTGCCAGCAGCCAAGAAAGGCTAGCGGCCATCACAGATACGCAGTATTTT. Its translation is CASSQERLAAITDTQYF.

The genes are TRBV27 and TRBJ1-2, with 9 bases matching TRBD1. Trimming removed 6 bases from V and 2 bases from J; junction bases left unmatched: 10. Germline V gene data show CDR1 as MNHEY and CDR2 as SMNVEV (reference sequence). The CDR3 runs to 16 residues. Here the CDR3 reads CASSFDSGTGNYGYTF. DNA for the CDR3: TGTGCCAGCAGCTTCGACTCCGGGACAGGGAACTATGGCTACACCTTC.

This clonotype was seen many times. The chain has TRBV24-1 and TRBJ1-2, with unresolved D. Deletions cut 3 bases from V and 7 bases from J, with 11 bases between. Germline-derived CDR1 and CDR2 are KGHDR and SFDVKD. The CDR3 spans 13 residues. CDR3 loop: CATSDQTLGGYTF. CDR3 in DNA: TGTGCCACCAGTGATCAGACTTTGGGTGGCTACACCTTC.

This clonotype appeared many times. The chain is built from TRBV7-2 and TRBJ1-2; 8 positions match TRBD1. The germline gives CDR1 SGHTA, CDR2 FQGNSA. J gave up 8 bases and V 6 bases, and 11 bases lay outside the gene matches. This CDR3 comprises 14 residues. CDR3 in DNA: TGTGCCAGCAGTAAGGACAGGGTAGGACAGGGCTACACCTTC. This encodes CASSKDRVGQGYTF.

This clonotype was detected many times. Written as DNA, the CDR3 is TGCGCCAGCAGCTTGAGGGTGCGGGAGACCCAGTACTTC. Encoded protein: CASSLRVRETQYF. The chain joins TRBV5-1 to TRBJ2-5; no clear D gene. The V end was cut by 1 base, the J end by 5 bases, with 9 bases between. This CDR3 spans 13 amino acids. In germline, CDR1 is SGHRS, CDR2 YFSETQ.

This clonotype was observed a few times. The CDR3 DNA reads TGTGCCAGCAGCGAGGGGACGGATGGCTACACCTTC. Amino acid sequence: CASSEGTDGYTF. The rearrangement joins TRBV7-9 to TRBJ1-2; D perhaps matches TRBD1 (5 bases). CDR1 is SEHNR and CDR2 is FQNEAQ in the germline V gene (reference sequence). This CDR3 is built from 12 residues. V lost 5 bases to trimming and J lost 6 bases, with 10 bases between them.

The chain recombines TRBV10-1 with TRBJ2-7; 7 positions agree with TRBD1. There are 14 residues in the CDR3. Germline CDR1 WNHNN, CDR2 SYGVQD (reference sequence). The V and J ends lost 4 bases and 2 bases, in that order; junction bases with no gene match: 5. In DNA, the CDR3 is TGCGCCAGCAGTGGCGGACAGGTTCCCTACGAGCAGTACTTC. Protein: CASSGGQVPYEQYF.

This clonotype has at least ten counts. CDR3 in DNA: TGTGCCAGTAGTATTATGGGTGGCCTGGGGGCCAACGTCCTGACTTTC. This gives the protein CASSIMGGLGANVLTF. The V gene is TRBV19, the J gene TRBJ2-6; no clear D. Trimming took 3 bases from V and 4 from J, leaving 13 bases between them. CDR1 is LNHDA, CDR2 SQIVND, per germline (reference sequence). This CDR3 has 16 amino acids.